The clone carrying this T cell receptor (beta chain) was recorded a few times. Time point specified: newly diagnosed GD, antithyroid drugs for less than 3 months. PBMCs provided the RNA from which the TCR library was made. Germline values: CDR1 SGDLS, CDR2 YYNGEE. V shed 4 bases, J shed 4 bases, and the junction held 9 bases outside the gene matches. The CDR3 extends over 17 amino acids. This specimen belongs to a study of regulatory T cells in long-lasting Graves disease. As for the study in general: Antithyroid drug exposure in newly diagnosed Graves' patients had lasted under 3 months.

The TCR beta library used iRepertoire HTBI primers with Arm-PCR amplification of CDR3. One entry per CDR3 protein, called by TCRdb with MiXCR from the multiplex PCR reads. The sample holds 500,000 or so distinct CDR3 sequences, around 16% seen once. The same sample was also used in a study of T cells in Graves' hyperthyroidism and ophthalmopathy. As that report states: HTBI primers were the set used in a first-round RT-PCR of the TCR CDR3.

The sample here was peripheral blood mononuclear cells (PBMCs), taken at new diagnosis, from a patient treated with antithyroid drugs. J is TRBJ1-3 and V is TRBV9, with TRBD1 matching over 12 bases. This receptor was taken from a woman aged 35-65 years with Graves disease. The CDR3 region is CASSRAGTGGSGNTIYF. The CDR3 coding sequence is TGTGCCAGCAGCAGAGCCGGGACAGGGGGCTCGGGAAACACCATATATTTT.